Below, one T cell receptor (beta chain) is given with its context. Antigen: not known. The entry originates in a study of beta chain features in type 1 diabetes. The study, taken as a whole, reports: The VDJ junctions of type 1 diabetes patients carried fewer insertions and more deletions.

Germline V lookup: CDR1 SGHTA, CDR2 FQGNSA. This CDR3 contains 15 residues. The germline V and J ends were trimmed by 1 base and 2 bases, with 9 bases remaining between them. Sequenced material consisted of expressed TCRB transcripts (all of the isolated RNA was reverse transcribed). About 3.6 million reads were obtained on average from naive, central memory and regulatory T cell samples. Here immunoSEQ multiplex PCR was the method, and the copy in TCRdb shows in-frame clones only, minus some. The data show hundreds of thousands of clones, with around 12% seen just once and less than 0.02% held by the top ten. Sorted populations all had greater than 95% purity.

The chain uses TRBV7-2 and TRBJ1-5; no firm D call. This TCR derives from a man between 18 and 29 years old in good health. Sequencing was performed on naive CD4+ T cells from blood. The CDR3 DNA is TGTGCCAGCAGCTTAGGGAGCACTGGCAATCAGCCCCAGCATTTT. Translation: CASSLGSTGNQPQHF.